This T cell receptor beta chain was found in a study of blood T cell repertoires in COVID-19. Overall study: Samples taken during acute and convalescent COVID-19 were collected in the United States, Italy and Spain. Sample material is recorded as cDNA or gDNA derived from T cells, B-cell-depleted T cells, or PBMCs.

The table came from immunoSEQ multiplex PCR; TCRdb's copy has only in-frame clones and leaves some out. The sample holds fewer than 85,000 clones, around two thirds seen once. The V gene's germline CDR1 is SGHVS and CDR2 FQNEAQ. This CDR3 region has 15 residues. J gave up 4 bases and V 5 bases, and 4 bases lay outside the gene matches. This TCR derives from a human donor with acute or convalescent COVID-19. The donor label of this sample is uncertain. This chain uses TRBV7-8 with TRBJ2-2, with 10 nucleotides matching TRBD1. Sample: peripheral blood. The CDR3 DNA sequence: TGTGCCAGCAGCCGAGGACAGGGGGGCACCGGGGAGCTGTTTTTT. Protein: CASSRGQGGTGELFF.